This TCR beta chain comes out of a study of blood T cell repertoires in COVID-19. Germline assignment: CDR1 MNHEY and CDR2 SVGEGT. CDR3 length equals 16 residues. As to this clone: At one end the junction does not follow the germline gene, possibly because of a read error.

Source study methods: Counts of nucleated cells, estimated from reference gene primer amplification, were obtained. TCRdb's copy holds only in-frame clones and misses some; the assay was immunoSEQ multiplex PCR. D and trimming come from the DNA, and the V and J calls and clone size come from that table. Altogether about 130,000 clones are present, about 85% being singletons, with the ten largest covering approximately 6.6%. V and J are TRBV6-2 or TRBV6-3 and TRBJ1-2; 9 nucleotides agree with TRBD1. The sample was peripheral blood. The receptor's source is an older man with active or convalescent COVID-19. CDR3 residues: CASSYLGTGTSGGYTF. The CDR3 region has the DNA TGTGCCAGCAGCTACTTGGGGACAGGGACGTCGGGCGGCTACACCTTC.